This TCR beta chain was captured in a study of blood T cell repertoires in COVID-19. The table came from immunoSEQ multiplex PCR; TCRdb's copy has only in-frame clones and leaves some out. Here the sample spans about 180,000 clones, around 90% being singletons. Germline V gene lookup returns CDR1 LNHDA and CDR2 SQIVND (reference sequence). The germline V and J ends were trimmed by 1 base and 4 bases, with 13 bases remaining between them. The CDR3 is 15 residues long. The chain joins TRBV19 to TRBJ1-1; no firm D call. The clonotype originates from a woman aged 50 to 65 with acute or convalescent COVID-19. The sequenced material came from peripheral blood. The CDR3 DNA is TGTGCCAGTAGTATAGCCCCGGGGTCGGGCACTGAAGCTTTCTTT. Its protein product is CASSIAPGSGTEAFF.